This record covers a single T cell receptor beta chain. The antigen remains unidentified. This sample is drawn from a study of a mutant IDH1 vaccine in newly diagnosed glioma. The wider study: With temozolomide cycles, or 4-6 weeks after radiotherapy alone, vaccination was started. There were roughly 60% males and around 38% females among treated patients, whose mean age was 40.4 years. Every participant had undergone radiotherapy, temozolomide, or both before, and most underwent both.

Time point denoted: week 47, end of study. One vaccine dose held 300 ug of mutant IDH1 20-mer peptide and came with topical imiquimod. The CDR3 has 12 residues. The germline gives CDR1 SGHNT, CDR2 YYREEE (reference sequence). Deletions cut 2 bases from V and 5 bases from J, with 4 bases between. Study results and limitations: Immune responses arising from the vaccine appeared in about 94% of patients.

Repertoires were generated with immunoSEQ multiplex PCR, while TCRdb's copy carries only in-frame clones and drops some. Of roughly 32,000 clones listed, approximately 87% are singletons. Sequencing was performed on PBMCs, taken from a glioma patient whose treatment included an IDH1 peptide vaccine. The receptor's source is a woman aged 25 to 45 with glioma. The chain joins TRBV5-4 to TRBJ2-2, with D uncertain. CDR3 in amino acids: CASSFVTGELFF. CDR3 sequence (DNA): TGTGCCAGCAGCTTTGTGACCGGGGAGCTGTTTTTT.